Sequencing of this T cell receptor beta chain was carried out in a study of shared clonotypes between healthy human individuals. At the level of the study: Each donor's CD4 naive and CD4 memory cells filled three plates apiece, CD8 naive two, and CD8 memory one. Findings and caveats of the study: Naive CD4 clonotypes overlapped across a handful of donors at roughly 5%.

The test was conducted at deep level. Profiling relied on immunoSEQ multiplex PCR, and the TCRdb table lists in-frame clones only, not all of them. The table has over 400,000 clones, 95% to 96% seen once. Trimming cost V 5 bases and J 6 bases, with 9 bases left between them. Germline loops: CDR1 WSHSY, CDR2 SAAADI. The length of the CDR3 is 12 residues. On this clone itself: The target antigen is unknown.

There were no recent acute infections or vaccinations among the donors, who were healthy HIV-negative adults. The sequence was obtained from a woman in her thirties in good health. The genes are TRBV10-2 and TRBJ2-3; D might be TRBD2 (5 bases). Specimen: naive CD4+ T cells sorted from blood. Regarding subset: CD45RA+ positively selected. Written as DNA, the CDR3 is TGCGCCAGCAGTCCCGACTACGATACGCAGTATTTT. Protein product: CASSPDYDTQYF.